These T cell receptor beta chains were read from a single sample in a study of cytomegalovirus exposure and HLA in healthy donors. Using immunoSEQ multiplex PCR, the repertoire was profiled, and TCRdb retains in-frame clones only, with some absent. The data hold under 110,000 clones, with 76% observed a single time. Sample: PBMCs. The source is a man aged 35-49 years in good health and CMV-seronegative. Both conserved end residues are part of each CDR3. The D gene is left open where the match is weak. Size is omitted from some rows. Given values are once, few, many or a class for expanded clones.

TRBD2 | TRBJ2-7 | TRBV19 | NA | TGTGCCAGTACCTTAGCGGGGGCGAGCTCCTACGAGCAGTACTTC | CASTLAGASSYEQYF
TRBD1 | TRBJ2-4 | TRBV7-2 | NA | TGTGCCAGCAGCCATATACAGGGGGCCAAAAACATTCAGTACTTC | CASSHIQGAKNIQYF
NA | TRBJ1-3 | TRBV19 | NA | TGTGCCAGTAGTCTGCAGCACAGGGACACCATATATTTT | CASSLQHRDTIYF
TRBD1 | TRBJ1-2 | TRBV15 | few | TGTGCCACCAGCAGAGATAAGGGGGCGAGCTATGGCTACACCTTC | CATSRDKGASYGYTF
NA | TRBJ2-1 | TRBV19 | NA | TGTGCCAGTAGTATCCAGAACAATGAGCAGTTCTTC | CASSIQNNEQFF
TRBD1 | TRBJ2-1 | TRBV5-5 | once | TGTGCCAGCAGCCCCGGGACAGGGACATACAATGAGCAGTTCTTC | CASSPGTGTYNEQFF
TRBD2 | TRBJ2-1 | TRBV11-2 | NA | TGTGCCAGCAAGCCTAGCGGGGGGGCAATTGAGCAGTTCTTC | CASKPSGGAIEQFF
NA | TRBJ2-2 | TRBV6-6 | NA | TGTGCCAGCGGGACATTGTCCACCGGGGAGCTGTTTTTT | CASGTLSTGELFF
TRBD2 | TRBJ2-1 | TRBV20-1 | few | TGCAGGGGACGGGGGGATGGTGAGCAGTTCTTC | CRGRGDGEQFF
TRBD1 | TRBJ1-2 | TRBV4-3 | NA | TGCGCCAGCAGCCAACAACCGGGACAGCTGAACTATGGCTACACCTTC | CASSQQPGQLNYGYTF
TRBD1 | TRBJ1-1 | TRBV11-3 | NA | TGTGCCAGCAGCCCCCGGACAGGAAACACTGAAGCTTTCTTT | CASSPRTGNTEAFF
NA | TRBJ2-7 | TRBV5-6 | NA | TGTGCCAGCAGCCCTGGACTGCAAAGCTCCTACGAGCAGTACTTC | CASSPGLQSSYEQYF
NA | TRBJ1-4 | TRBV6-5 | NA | TGTGCCAGCAGTCCCCGGACAGTTCCTAATGAAAAACTGTTTTTT | CASSPRTVPNEKLFF
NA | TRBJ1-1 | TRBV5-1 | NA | TGCGCCAGCAGCTTGGTTGGACCGGGGACTGAAGCTTTCTTT | CASSLVGPGTEAFF
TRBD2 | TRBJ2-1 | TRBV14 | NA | TGTGCCAGCAGCCAAGATTTCGGCGGGGGAACCTCCTACAATGAGCAGTTCTTC | CASSQDFGGGTSYNEQFF
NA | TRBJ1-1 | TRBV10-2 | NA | TGCGCCAGCAGTGACCCAGGGATGAACACTGAAGCTTTCTTT | CASSDPGMNTEAFF
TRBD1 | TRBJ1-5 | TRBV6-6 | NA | TGTGCCAGCAGTTCCGGACAGGTGGTCAATCAGCCCCAGCATTTT | CASSSGQVVNQPQHF
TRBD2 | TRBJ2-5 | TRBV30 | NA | TGTGCCTGGAGTATCAACTTAGGAGCGGGGTCGGAGACCCAGTACTTC | CAWSINLGAGSETQYF
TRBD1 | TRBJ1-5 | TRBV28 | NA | TGTGCCAGCAGTCCACTTGACAGGGACAATCAGCCCCAGCATTTT | CASSPLDRDNQPQHF
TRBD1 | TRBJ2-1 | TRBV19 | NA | TGTGCCAGTAGCGGGACAGGGAACAATGAGCAGTTCTTC | CASSGTGNNEQFF
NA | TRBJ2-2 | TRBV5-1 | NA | TGCGCCAGCAGCCCGGGGACTTTGGGGACCGGGGAGCTGTTTTTT | CASSPGTLGTGELFF
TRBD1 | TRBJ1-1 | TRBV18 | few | TGTGCCAGCTCACCTCCGGGACAGCCTGAAGCTTTCTTT | CASSPPGQPEAFF
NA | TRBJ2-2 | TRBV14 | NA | TGTGCCAGCAGCCACTATGGTACGGGTGGCGGGGAGCTGTTTTTT | CASSHYGTGGGELFF
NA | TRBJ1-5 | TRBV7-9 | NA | TGTGCCAGCAGCTCAGAGGTCTTCGGGAATCGAGGTAGTCAGCCCCAGCATTTT | CASSSEVFGNRGSQPQHF
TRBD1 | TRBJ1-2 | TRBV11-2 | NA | TGTGCCAGCAGCTCCACAGGGGAAAGGGCCTATGGCTACACCTTC | CASSSTGERAYGYTF
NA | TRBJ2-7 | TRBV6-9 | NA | TGTGCCAGCAGCAGAGGGCACCCAAGCTCCTACGAGCAGTACTTC | CASSRGHPSSYEQYF
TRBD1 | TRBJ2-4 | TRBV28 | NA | TGTGCCAGCAGTTTTGGACAGGTTAAAAACATTCAGTACTTC | CASSFGQVKNIQYF
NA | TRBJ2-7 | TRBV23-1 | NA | TGCGCCAGCAGTCAATCGCCAGGGGCCTCCTACGAGCAGTACTTC | CASSQSPGASYEQYF
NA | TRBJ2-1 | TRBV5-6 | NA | TGTGCCAGCAGCGAGAGTCACTCCTACAATGAGCAGTTCTTC | CASSESHSYNEQFF
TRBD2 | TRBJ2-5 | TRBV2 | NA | TGTGCCACTAGGCGTTATAGCGGGCAAGAGACCCAGTACTTC | CATRRYSGQETQYF
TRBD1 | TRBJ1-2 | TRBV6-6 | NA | TGTGCCAGCAACCCGACAGGGTCCTATGGCTACACCTTC | CASNPTGSYGYTF
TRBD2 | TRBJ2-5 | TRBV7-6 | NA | TGTGCCAGCAGCTTAGCTCCCGGACTAGCGTCCCGCCAAGAGACCCAGTACTTC | CASSLAPGLASRQETQYF
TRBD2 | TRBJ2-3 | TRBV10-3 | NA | TGTGCCATCAGACCGGGACTAGCGGGGGCCCAAACAGATACGCAGTATTTT | CAIRPGLAGAQTDTQYF
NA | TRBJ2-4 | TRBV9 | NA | TGTGCCAGCAGCGTAGGGCTACTAAAAGCCAAAAACATTCAGTACTTC | CASSVGLLKAKNIQYF
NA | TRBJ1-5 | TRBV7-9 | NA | TGTTCCAGCTCCGTAGGTGGAGACCCCCAGCATTTT | CSSSVGGDPQHF
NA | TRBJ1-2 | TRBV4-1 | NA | TGCGCCGGCAGCCGGAGGGTAGGCAGGGCCAACTATGGCTACACCTTC | CAGSRRVGRANYGYTF
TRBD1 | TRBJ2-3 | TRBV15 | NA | TGTGCCACCAGCCCAAGGACAGGCTCCCTCACAGATACGCAGTATTTT | CATSPRTGSLTDTQYF
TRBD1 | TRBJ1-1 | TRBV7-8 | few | TGTGCCAGCAGCTTATCGCAGGGGGCCACTGAAGCTTTCTTT | CASSLSQGATEAFF
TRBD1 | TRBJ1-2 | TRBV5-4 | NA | TGTGCCAGCAGCTACGGACAGGGGCCCACTAACTATGGCTACACCTTC | CASSYGQGPTNYGYTF
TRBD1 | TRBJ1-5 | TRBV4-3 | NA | TGCGCCAGCAGCCAGGACGACAGGGGTCAGCCCCAGCATTTT | CASSQDDRGQPQHF
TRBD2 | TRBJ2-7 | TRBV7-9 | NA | TGTGCCAGCAGCCTCACCCCCCTGGCTAGCGGGGGGCGCTACGAGCAGTACTTC | CASSLTPLASGGRYEQYF
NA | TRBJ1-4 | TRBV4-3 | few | TGCGCCAGCAGCCAATTATCAGGCGCAACTAATGAAAAACTGTTTTTT | CASSQLSGATNEKLFF
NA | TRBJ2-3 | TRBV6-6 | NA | TGTGCCGGGGCGTGGGAAATAAGCCTAGATACGCAGTATTTT | CAGAWEISLDTQYF
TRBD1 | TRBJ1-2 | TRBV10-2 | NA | TGCGCCAGCAGTCCCGGACAGGGAGGCATCGATGGCTACACCTTC | CASSPGQGGIDGYTF
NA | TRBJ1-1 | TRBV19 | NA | TGTGCCAGTAGGACTGGGGCTACGGGGAACACTGAAGCTTTCTTT | CASRTGATGNTEAFF
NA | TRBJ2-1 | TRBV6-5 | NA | TGTGCCAGCAGTTACTCTCCGAGGGCCACCTACAATGAGCAGTTCTTC | CASSYSPRATYNEQFF
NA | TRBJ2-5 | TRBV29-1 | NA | TGCAGCGGCTTGAAGTGGGGGGGGGCCTGGACCCAGTACTTC | CSGLKWGGAWTQYF
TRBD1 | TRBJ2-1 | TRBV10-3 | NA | TGTGCCATCAGTGCCTCCGGGACAGGGGGAGGGAATGAGCAGTTCTTC | CAISASGTGGGNEQFF
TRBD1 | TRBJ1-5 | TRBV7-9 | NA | TGTGCCAGCAGCTTAGGACAGGGAGAAAATCAGCCCCAGCATTTT | CASSLGQGENQPQHF
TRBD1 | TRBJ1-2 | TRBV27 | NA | TGTGCCAGCAGGCGGACAGGGGGCGTTGGCTACACCTTC | CASRRTGGVGYTF
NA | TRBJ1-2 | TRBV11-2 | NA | TGTGCCAGCAGCTTAGATCTTACAGTCGTTATTGGTGGCTACACCTTC | CASSLDLTVVIGGYTF
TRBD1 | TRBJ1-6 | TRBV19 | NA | TGTGCCTCTCGTTCGGGACAGGGGGCTCGTTCATATAATTCACCCCTCCACTTT | CASRSGQGARSYNSPLHF
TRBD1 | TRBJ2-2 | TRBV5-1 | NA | TGCGCCAGCAGCCCCGGGACAGCGAACACCGGGGAGCTGTTTTTT | CASSPGTANTGELFF
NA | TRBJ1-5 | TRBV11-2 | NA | TGTGCCAGCAGCTCCCAACAATATCAGCCCCAGCATTTT | CASSSQQYQPQHF